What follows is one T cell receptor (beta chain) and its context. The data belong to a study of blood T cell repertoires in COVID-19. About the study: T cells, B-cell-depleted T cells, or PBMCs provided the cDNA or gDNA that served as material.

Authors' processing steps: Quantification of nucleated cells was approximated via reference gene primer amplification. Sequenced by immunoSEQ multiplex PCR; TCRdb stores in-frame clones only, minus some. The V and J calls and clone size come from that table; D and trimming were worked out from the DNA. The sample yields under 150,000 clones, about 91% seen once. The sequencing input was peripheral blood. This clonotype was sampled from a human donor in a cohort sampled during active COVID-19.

CDR3 sequence: CASSLRSWDRDRVNSPLHF. In nucleotides, the CDR3 is TGTGCCAGCAGTTTACGGTCTTGGGACCGGGACAGGGTTAATTCACCCCTCCACTTT. This chain joins TRBV27 and TRBJ1-6; 9 nucleotides agree with TRBD1. CDR3 length: 19 residues. Germline loops: CDR1 MNHEY, CDR2 SMNVEV (reference sequence). V was pared by 2 bases and J by 6 bases, with 14 bases of the junction left unmatched.